Each of the 5 T cell receptor beta chains below was sequenced from the same sample in a study of blood T cells in healthy people across ages. Alongside a J-beta primer mix, a sample-barcoded 5' primer served in a second PCR lasting roughly 7 to 11 cycles. TCRdb analysed the 5' RACE reads with MiXCR anew, one entry per CDR3 protein. The table has more than 800,000 distinct CDR3 sequences, about 28% seen once; the top ten hold around 15%. Sequencing input: blood. These receptors were obtained from a woman of 80 years or more in good health.

A remark on this clonotype: A much larger clonotype is one base distant, so this may be a read error. The rearrangement links TRBV19 to TRBJ2-7, with 8 positions matching TRBD1. With V trimmed by 3 bases and J by 4 bases, 8 bases remained unmatched. CDR3 length: 15 residues. From germline, CDR1 is LNHDA and CDR2 SQIVND (reference sequence). The CDR3 sequence: CASSMQGALPYEQYF. CDR3 sequence (DNA): TGTGCCAGTAGTATGCAGGGGGCGTTACCTTACGAGCAGTACTTC.

This clonotype appeared many times. The chain carries TRBV5-1 and TRBJ2-7; 9 positions match TRBD2. Per the germline V gene, CDR1 is SGHRS and CDR2 is YFSETQ. This CDR3 is built from 14 residues. V gave up 6 bases and J gave up 2 bases; unmatched junction bases: 6. The CDR3 nucleotides read TGCGCCAGCAAGGGAGGGACTAGCCCCTACGAGCAGTACTTC. Translated: CASKGGTSPYEQYF. Full variable domain (outside the CDR3, taken from reference TRBV5-1 and TRBJ2-7): KAGVTQTPRYLIKTRGQQVTLSCSPISGHRSVSWYQQTPGQGLQFLFEYFSETQRNKGNFPGRFSGRQFSNSRSEMNVSTLELGDSALYLCASKGGTSPYEQYFGPGTRLTVT.

In this sample, this clonotype turned up many times. The chain carries TRBV20-1 and TRBJ2-4, with no clear D. V gave up 3 bases and J gave up 8 bases, with 5 bases separating them. CDR3 length: 10 residues. Germline CDR1 DFQATT, CDR2 SNEGSKA (reference sequence). The CDR3 sequence: CSASLDIQYF. CDR3 in DNA: TGCAGTGCTAGTCTGGACATTCAGTACTTC.

Ten or more counts support this clonotype. The rearrangement links TRBV7-2 to TRBJ2-3; maybe TRBD1 (6 bases). V lost 4 bases, J lost 4 bases, and 15 bases lay in between. Germline V lookup: CDR1 SGHTA, CDR2 FQGNSA. The CDR3 is 15 amino acids. This chain's CDR3 is CASSSNLGGSDTQYF. The CDR3 DNA sequence: TGTGCCAGCAGCTCTAATCTTGGGGGCTCAGATACGCAGTATTTT.

This clonotype has ten or more counts. This chain connects TRBV3-1 to TRBJ2-1, with unresolved D. The V end was cut by 4 bases, the J end by 0 bases, with 7 bases between. The CDR3 runs to 14 residues. Germline V gene data show CDR1 as LGHDT and CDR2 as YNNKEL (reference sequence). CDR3 in amino acids: CASSRRSSYNEQFF. The DNA for the CDR3 is TGTGCCAGCAGCCGTAGGAGCTCCTACAATGAGCAGTTCTTC.